This TCR beta chain was observed in a study of blood T cells in healthy people across ages. Broader study findings: Conclusively comparing naive with antigen-experienced cells was impossible with unsorted PBMCs.

Combining a sample-barcoded 5' primer with a J-beta primer mix, a second PCR ran for roughly 6 to 11 cycles. TCRdb re-derived calls from the 5' RACE reads in MiXCR, one entry per CDR3 protein. This sample has more than 1,400,000 distinct CDR3 sequences, with roughly 40% found just once. CDR1 and CDR2 (germline): SGHRS, YFSETQ. CDR3 length equals 14 residues. The ends were cut back, 3 bases at V and 3 bases at J, with 11 bases in the middle. Comment on this clonotype: As yet, its antigen is unknown.

The source is a young woman in good health. This chain connects TRBV5-1 to TRBJ2-3; possibly TRBD1 or TRBD2 for D (5 bases each). Sequencing was carried out using blood. CDR3 nucleotide sequence: TGCGCCAGCAGCTGGGGGATGGGTACAGATACGCAGTATTTT. Translated, it gives CASSWGMGTDTQYF.